This T cell receptor (beta chain) was recovered during a study of monozygotic twins with inflammatory bowel disease. General study results and limits: Among the T cells, different subtypes could not be distinguished. IBD patients carried less diverse TCRbeta repertoires (inverse Simpson) than healthy co-twins.

Via template switching, UMIs carrying a 6-nucleotide sample barcode were introduced. TCRdb reprocessed the 5' RACE reads, keeping one entry per CDR3 protein, no DNA. The sample has under 200,000 distinct CDR3 sequences. Per germline, CDR1 KGHSH and CDR2 LQKENI. The CDR3 is 16 amino acids. About this clonotype: Its antigen remains unidentified.

The receptor's source is a human donor with ulcerative colitis or Crohn's disease, or a healthy co-twin of an affected twin (not recorded which). V gene TRBV18 combines with J gene TRBJ2-3; the D call from TCRdb, TRBD2, cannot be confirmed without DNA. Input material: blood. The CDR3 reads CASSPGTARSTDTQYF.